This T cell receptor (beta chain) was captured by sequencing in a study of T cell responses to AZD1222 COVID-19 vaccine. In regard to this clone: The antigen is unknown.

Per germline, CDR1 SEHNR and CDR2 FQNEAQ (reference sequence). The CDR3 spans 15 residues. V gave up 0 bases and J gave up 10 bases, with 13 bases separating them. Broader study findings: Spike was spanned by vaccine-associated CD4 TCRs, which were dominant at 160-218 and 743-854.

Profiling relied on immunoSEQ multiplex PCR, and the TCRdb table lists in-frame clones only, not all of them. The sample has about 79,000 clones, around 81% seen once. Sequenced material: peripheral blood, taken on day 0 of AZD1222 vaccination. J is TRBJ1-6 and V is TRBV7-9; D call uncertain. This receptor was taken from an adult in good health. This CDR3 reads CASSLAGYNHSPLHF. For the CDR3, the DNA is TGTGCCAGCAGCTTAGCGGGGTATAATCACTCACCCCTCCACTTT.